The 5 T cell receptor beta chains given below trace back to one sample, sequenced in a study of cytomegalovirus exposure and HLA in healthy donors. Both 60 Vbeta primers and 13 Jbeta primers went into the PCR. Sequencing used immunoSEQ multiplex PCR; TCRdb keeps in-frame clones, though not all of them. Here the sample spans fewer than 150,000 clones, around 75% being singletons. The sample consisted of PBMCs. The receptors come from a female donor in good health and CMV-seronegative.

The chain's CDR3 is CSGYLAGGYEQYF. In nucleotides, the CDR3 is TGCAGCGGATATCTAGCGGGAGGCTACGAGCAGTACTTC. J is TRBJ2-7 and V is TRBV29-1; 11 bases fit TRBD2. With V trimmed by 7 bases and J by 3 bases, 5 bases remained unmatched. Per germline, CDR1 SQVTM and CDR2 ANQGSEA. The CDR3 runs to 13 residues.

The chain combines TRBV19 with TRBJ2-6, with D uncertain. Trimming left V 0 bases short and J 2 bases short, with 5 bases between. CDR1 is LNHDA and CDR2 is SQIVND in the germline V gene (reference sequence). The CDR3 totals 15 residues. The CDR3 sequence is CASSIDRAGANVLTF. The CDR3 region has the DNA TGTGCCAGTAGTATAGATCGGGCTGGGGCCAACGTCCTGACTTTC.

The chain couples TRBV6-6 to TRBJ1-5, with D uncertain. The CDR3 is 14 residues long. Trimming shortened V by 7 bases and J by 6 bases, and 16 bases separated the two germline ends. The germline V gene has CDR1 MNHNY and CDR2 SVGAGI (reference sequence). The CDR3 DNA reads TGTGCCAGCAACGTTGCCCTTCCCGGTCAGCCCCAGCATTTT. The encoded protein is CASNVALPGQPQHF.

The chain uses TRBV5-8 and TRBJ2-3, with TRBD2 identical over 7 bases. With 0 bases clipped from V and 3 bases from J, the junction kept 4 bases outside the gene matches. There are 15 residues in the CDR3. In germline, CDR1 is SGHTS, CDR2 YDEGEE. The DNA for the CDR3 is TGTGCCAGCAGCTTGGTCGGGAGGAAGACAGATACGCAGTATTTT. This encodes CASSLVGRKTDTQYF.

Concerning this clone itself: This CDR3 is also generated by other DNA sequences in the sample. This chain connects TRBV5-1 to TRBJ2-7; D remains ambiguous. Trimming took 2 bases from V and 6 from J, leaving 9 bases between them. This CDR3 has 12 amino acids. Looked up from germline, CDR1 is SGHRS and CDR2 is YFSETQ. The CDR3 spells CASSFETGEQYF. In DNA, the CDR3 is TGCGCCAGCAGCTTCGAGACGGGCGAGCAGTACTTC.